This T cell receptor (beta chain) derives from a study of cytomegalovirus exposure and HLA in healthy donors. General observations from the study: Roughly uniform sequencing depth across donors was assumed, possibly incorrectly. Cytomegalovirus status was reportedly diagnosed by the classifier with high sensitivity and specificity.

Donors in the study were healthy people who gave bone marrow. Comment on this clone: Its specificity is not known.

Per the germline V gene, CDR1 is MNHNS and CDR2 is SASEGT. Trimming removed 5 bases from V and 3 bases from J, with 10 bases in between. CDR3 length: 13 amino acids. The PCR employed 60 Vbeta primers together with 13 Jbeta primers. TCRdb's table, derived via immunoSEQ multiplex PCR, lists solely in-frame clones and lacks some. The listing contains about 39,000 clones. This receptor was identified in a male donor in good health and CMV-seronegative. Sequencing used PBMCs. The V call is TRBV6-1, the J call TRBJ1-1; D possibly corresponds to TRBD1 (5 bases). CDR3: CASSQDRDTEAFF. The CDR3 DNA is TGTGCCAGCAGTCAAGACAGAGACACTGAAGCTTTCTTT.